Below, 15 T cell receptor beta chains from the same sample are listed, as sequenced in a study of cytomegalovirus exposure and HLA in healthy donors. Primers included in the PCR were 60 Vbeta and 13 Jbeta primers. The repertoire was sequenced with immunoSEQ multiplex PCR; TCRdb's copy has only in-frame clones and lacks some. The sample lists around 150,000 clones; approximately 82% were seen once. Specimen: PBMCs. The receptors were sampled from a young man in good health and CMV-seropositive.

This clone was found a few times. J is TRBJ1-6 and V is TRBV2; 8 bases match TRBD1. CDR1 and CDR2 (germline): SNHLY, FYNNEI. The J segment lost 7 bases and the V segment lost 4 bases, leaving 6 bases of the junction unmatched. This CDR3 spans 15 amino acids. CDR3 in DNA: TGTGCCAGCAGTGGAGGGACAGGAGGCAATTCACCCCTCCACTTT. It translates to CASSGGTGGNSPLHF.

Concerning this clone itself: A read error may produce the germline difference seen at one junction end. The CDR3 nucleotides read TGTTCCTGGAGTGTCTTTGCCTCTCAGACTGGGGAGATCTACGAGCAGTACTTC. Its protein is CSWSVFASQTGEIYEQYF. The chain links TRBV30 to TRBJ2-7, with a tentative D call TRBD2 (5 bases). This CDR3 is built from 18 residues. Per germline, CDR1 GTSNPN and CDR2 SVGIG (reference sequence).

This clone was counted a few times. Other nucleotide sequences from this sample produce the same CDR3. The V call is TRBV5-6, the J call TRBJ1-4, with unresolved D. This CDR3 spans 15 amino acids. The V gene's germline CDR1 is SGHDT and CDR2 YYEEEE. The V and J ends lost 0 bases and 4 bases respectively, with 10 bases between them. The CDR3, as DNA: TGTGCCAGCAGCTTGGCTTCCGGTTATAATGAAAAACTGTTTTTT. This sequence encodes CASSLASGYNEKLFF.

The V call is TRBV7-6, the J call TRBJ1-2, with D unresolved. The V gene's germline CDR1 is SGHVS and CDR2 FNYEAQ. The V end lost 0 bases, the J end lost 8 bases, and 19 bases lay between the germline ends. This CDR3 spans 16 amino acids. CDR3 amino acids: CASSLALSRSSWGYTF. The CDR3 DNA reads as TGTGCCAGCAGCTTAGCATTGAGCAGGTCCTCGTGGGGCTACACCTTC.

The chain couples TRBV7-9 to TRBJ2-7; 13 bases match TRBD2. The V gene's germline CDR1 is SEHNR and CDR2 FQNEAQ (reference sequence). There are 18 residues in the CDR3. Losses at the gene ends were 4 bases for V and 3 bases for J; bases not matched to a gene: 12. The CDR3 nucleotides read TGTGCCAGCAGCTCCCGACTAGCGGGAGGTCTCATAAGCTACGAGCAGTACTTC. Residues: CASSSRLAGGLISYEQYF.

The chain carries TRBV27 and TRBJ1-4; 8 nucleotides align to TRBD1. The CDR3 sequence is 15 residues long. The germline gives CDR1 MNHEY, CDR2 SMNVEV (reference sequence). V was clipped by 3 bases and J by 1 base; unmatched bases: 1. CDR3 in amino acids: CASSFTGGTNEKLFF. CDR3 nucleotides: TGTGCCAGCAGTTTCACAGGGGGAACTAATGAAAAACTGTTTTTT.

This chain links TRBV7-3 with TRBJ1-1; tentatively, D is TRBD1 (5 bases). V dropped 4 bases and J dropped 8 bases, with 14 bases sitting between them. The germline V gene has CDR1 SGHTA and CDR2 FQGTGA. CDR3 length: 13 amino acids. The CDR3 loop reads CASSWNGGGEAFF. In nucleotides, the CDR3 is TGTGCCAGCAGCTGGAACGGGGGGGGAGAAGCTTTCTTT.

The rearrangement uses TRBV27 and TRBJ1-4; maybe TRBD1 (5 bases). The CDR3 spans 14 residues. The germline gives CDR1 MNHEY, CDR2 SMNVEV (reference sequence). Deletions cut 5 bases from V and 7 bases from J, with 14 bases between. CDR3 region: CASSVGTRSEKLFF. The CDR3 bases are TGTGCCAGCAGTGTCGGGACTAGGTCTGAAAAACTGTTTTTT.

The chain joins TRBV27 to TRBJ2-5, with D tentatively TRBD1 (6 bases). Trimming removed 3 bases at V and 5 bases at J, with 22 bases between. Germline CDR1 reads MNHEY; CDR2 reads SMNVEV (reference sequence). CDR3 length: 17 amino acids. The chain's CDR3 is CASSLAHDEGVRETQYF. The CDR3 DNA reads as TGTGCCAGCAGTTTGGCCCACGACGAGGGGGTGCGGGAGACCCAGTACTTC.

The chain joins TRBV7-9 to TRBJ2-7; TRBD2 matches 7 bases. The CDR3 is made up of 14 amino acids. Looked up from germline, CDR1 is SEHNR and CDR2 is FQNEAQ (reference sequence). V lost 1 base to trimming and J lost 11 bases; unmatched junction nucleotides: 11. The CDR3 DNA follows: TGTGCCAGCAGCTTAGGGGGAACGAGCGGGATGGAGTACTTC. This encodes CASSLGGTSGMEYF.

V is TRBV10-2 and J is TRBJ1-5, with 9 bases identical to TRBD1. Germline CDR1 reads WSHSY; CDR2 reads SAAADI. V lost 3 bases, J lost 9 bases, and 12 bases stayed unmatched. The CDR3 is 16 residues long. CDR3 residues: CASSDTGGPDVWPQHF. CDR3 coding DNA: TGCGCCAGCAGTGATACAGGGGGCCCAGATGTTTGGCCCCAGCATTTT.

This clone was seen more than once but under ten times. The rearrangement uses TRBV11-3 and TRBJ2-1, with 9 positions matching TRBD2. Germline V gene data show CDR1 as SGHNT and CDR2 as YENEEA. Trimming took 6 bases from V and 8 from J; bases not matched to a gene: 5. There are 13 residues in the CDR3. CDR3 coding DNA: TGTGCCAGCAGAAGAGCGGGAGGCCATGAGCAGTTCTTC. As protein: CASRRAGGHEQFF.

About this clone itself: At the DNA level, this CDR3 is encoded by other sequences in the same sample as well. The genes are TRBV20-1 and TRBJ1-2; TRBD1 matches at 8 bases. Trimming cost V 2 bases and J 8 bases; bases outside gene matches: 1. The CDR3 length is 11 residues. CDR1 and CDR2 (germline): DFQATT, SNEGSKA (reference sequence). The CDR3 loop reads CSARTGGGYTF. In nucleotides, the CDR3 is TGCAGTGCTAGAACAGGGGGGGGCTACACCTTC.

The gene calls are TRBV11-3 and TRBJ2-1; 10 positions match TRBD2. Germline lookup yields CDR1 SGHNT and CDR2 YENEEA. V was clipped by 6 bases and J by 3 bases; unmatched bases: 2. The CDR3 length is 14 residues. DNA of the CDR3: TGTGCCAGCAGTGCTAGCGGGAGCTACAATGAGCAGTTCTTC. It specifies CASSASGSYNEQFF. The full variable domain, completed using reference TRBV11-3 and TRBJ2-1, is EAGVVQSPRYKIIEKKQPVAFWCNPISGHNTLYWYLQNLGQGPELLIRYENEEAVDDSQLPKDRFSAERLKGVDSTLKIQPAELGDSAVYLCASSASGSYNEQFFGPGTRLTVL.

The chain employs TRBV28 and TRBJ1-2; possible D gene TRBD1, 5 bases. The CDR3 spans 10 residues. The V end lost 5 bases, the J end lost 7 bases, and 5 bases lay between the germline ends. From germline, CDR1 is MDHEN and CDR2 SYDVKM. The CDR3 nucleotides are TGTGCCAGCAGTCAGGGTGGCTACACCTTC. It codes for CASSQGGYTF.